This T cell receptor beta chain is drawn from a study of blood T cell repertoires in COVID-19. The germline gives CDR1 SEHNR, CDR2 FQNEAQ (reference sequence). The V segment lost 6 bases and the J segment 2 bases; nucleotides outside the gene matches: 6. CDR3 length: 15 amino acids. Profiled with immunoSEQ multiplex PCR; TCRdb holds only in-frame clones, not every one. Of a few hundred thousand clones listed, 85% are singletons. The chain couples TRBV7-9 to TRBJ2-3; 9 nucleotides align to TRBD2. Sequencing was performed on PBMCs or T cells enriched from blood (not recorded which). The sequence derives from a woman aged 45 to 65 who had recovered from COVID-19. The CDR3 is CASRETSGPTDTQYF. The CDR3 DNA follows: TGTGCCAGCAGAGAAACTAGCGGGCCCACAGATACGCAGTATTTT.